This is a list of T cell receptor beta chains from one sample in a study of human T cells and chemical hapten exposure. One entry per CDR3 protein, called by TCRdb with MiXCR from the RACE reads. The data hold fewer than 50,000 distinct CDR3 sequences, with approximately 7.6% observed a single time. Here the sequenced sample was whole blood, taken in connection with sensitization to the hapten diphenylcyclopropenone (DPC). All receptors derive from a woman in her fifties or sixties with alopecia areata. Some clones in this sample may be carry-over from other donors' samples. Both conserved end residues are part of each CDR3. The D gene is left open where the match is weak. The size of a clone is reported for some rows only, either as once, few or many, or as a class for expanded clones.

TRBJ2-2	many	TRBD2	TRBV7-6	CASSPRTSGGTGELFF	TGTGCCAGCAGCCCCCGGACTAGCGGGGGCACCGGGGAGCTGTTTTTT
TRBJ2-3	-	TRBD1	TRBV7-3	CASSRQGSTDTQYF	TGTGCCAGCAGCCGACAGGGTAGCACAGATACGCAGTATTTT
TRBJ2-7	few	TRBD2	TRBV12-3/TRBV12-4	CASSTSADSYEQYF	TGTGCCAGCAGTACTAGCGCCGACTCCTACGAGCAGTACTTC
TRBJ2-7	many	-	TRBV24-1	CATSDPAGPEQYF	TGTGCCACCAGTGACCCGGCGGGACCGGAGCAGTACTTC
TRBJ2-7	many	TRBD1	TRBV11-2	CASSGDRAYEQYF	TGTGCCAGCAGCGGAGACAGGGCGTACGAGCAGTACTTC
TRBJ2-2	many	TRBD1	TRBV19	CASRRDRVHTGELFF	TGTGCCAGTAGACGAGACAGGGTGCACACCGGGGAGCTGTTTTTT
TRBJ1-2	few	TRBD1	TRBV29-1	CSVNRGVNGYTF	TGCAGCGTAAACAGGGGGGTCAATGGCTACACCTTC
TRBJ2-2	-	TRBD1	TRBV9	CASSVAGTGGIGTGELFF	TGTGCCAGCAGCGTAGCCGGGACAGGGGGCATTGGCACCGGGGAGCTGTTTTTT
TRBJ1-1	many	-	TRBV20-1	CSARTPAFTNTEAFF	TGCAGTGCTAGAACCCCAGCGTTCACCAACACTGAAGCTTTCTTT
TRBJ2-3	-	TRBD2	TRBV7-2	CASSRRASGGWATDTQYF	TGTGCCAGCAGCAGAAGGGCTAGCGGGGGATGGGCCACAGATACGCAGTATTTT
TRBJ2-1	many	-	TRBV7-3	CASSNADYRDPRDYNEQFF	TGTGCCAGCAGCAACGCAGATTACCGGGACCCCAGGGACTACAATGAGCAGTTCTTC
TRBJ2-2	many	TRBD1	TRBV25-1	CAKTPEDRGTWNTGELFF	TGTGCCAAAACCCCGGAGGACAGGGGTACATGGAACACCGGGGAGCTGTTTTTT
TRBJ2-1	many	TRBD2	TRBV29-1	CSVEGLAGRDFF	TGCAGCGTTGAAGGGCTAGCGGGAAGAGATTTCTTC
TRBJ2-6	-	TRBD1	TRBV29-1	CSAGTVGANVLTF	TGCAGCGCTGGGACAGTTGGGGCCAACGTCCTGACTTTC
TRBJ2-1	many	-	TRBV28	CATDSNSYNEQFF	TGTGCCACCGATTCCAACTCCTACAATGAGCAGTTCTTC
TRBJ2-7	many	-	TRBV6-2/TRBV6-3	CASTLRSFPYEQYF	TGTGCCAGCACTTTACGGAGTTTCCCCTACGAGCAGTACTTC
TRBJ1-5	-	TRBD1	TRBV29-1	CSVAGTGSEPQHF	TGCAGCGTCGCCGGGACAGGGAGCGAGCCCCAGCATTTT
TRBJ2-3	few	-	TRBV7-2	CASSLNGFASRTDTQYF	TGTGCCAGCAGCCTCAATGGGTTTGCGTCCCGCACAGATACGCAGTATTTT
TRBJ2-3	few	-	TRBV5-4	CASSGAPSTQYF	TGTGCCAGCAGCGGCGCCCCTAGTACGCAGTATTTT
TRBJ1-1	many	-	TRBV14	CASSPSRTWGTEAFF	TGTGCCAGCAGCCCATCCCGTACGTGGGGCACTGAAGCTTTCTTT
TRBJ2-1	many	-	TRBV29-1	CSVEPPGVVNEQFF	TGCAGCGTTGAACCCCCAGGGGTGGTCAATGAGCAGTTCTTC
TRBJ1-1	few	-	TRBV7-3	CASSQQGWTEAFF	TGTGCCAGCAGCCAACAGGGATGGACTGAAGCTTTCTTT
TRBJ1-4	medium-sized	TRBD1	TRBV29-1	CSVGTGGSNEKLFF	TGCAGCGTTGGGACAGGGGGCTCTAATGAAAAACTGTTTTTT
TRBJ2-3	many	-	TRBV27	CASRTGYRSTDTQYF	TGTGCCAGCAGAACGGGATACAGAAGCACAGATACGCAGTATTTT
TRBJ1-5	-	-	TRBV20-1	CSARRDQPQHF	TGCAGTGCTAGGCGGGATCAGCCCCAGCATTTT
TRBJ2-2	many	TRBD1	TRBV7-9	CASSLGQARTGELFF	TGTGCCAGCAGCCTGGGACAGGCGCGCACCGGGGAGCTGTTTTTT
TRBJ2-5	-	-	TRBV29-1	CSVERTFQETQYF	TGCAGCGTTGAACGGACATTCCAAGAGACCCAGTACTTC
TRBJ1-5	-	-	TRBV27	CASSRQRNQPQHF	TGTGCCAGCAGCAGGCAGCGCAATCAGCCCCAGCATTTT